These T cell receptor beta chains were read from a single sample in a study of T cell responses to AZD1222 COVID-19 vaccine. Sequencing was performed with immunoSEQ multiplex PCR; in TCRdb, only in-frame clones are kept and a portion is missing. This table holds roughly 80,000 clones, just under 90% found once. The specimen comprised peripheral blood, sampled on day 0 of AZD1222 vaccination. The receptors come from an adult in good health. Each CDR3 is given with its conserved first and last residue. A D gene is named only where the DNA matches it firmly. Only some rows state a clone size, as once, few, many or a class for expanded clones.

J: TRBJ1-2; size: -; V: TRBV19; D: -; DNA: TGTGCCAGTAGTATATTTTCGGGCAGCTCGTTTGGCTACACCTTC; CDR3: CASSIFSGSSFGYTF
J: TRBJ1-4; size: -; V: TRBV19; D: -; DNA: TGTGCCAGTAATGCAGGGACCGTCGGAAAACTGTTTTTT; CDR3: CASNAGTVGKLFF
J: TRBJ1-2; size: -; V: TRBV7-6; D: TRBD1; DNA: TGTGCCAGCAGCGAGACAGGGAACTATGGCTACACCTTC; CDR3: CASSETGNYGYTF
J: TRBJ1-3; size: -; V: TRBV5-1; D: TRBD1; DNA: TGCGCCAGCAGCCCGGACAGGGGGTCCGGAAACACCATATATTTT; CDR3: CASSPDRGSGNTIYF
J: TRBJ1-1; size: -; V: TRBV7-3; D: TRBD1; DNA: TGTGCCAGCAGCCGGAGGAGGAGGGGGCGCACTGAAGCTTTCTTT; CDR3: CASSRRRRGRTEAFF
J: TRBJ2-1; size: few; V: TRBV7-2; D: -; DNA: TGTGCCAGCAGCCCTAGATCAACAGGGACGAAGTTCTTC; CDR3: CASSPRSTGTKFF
J: TRBJ2-3; size: -; V: TRBV3-1/TRBV3-2; D: TRBD2; DNA: TGTGCCTGCGGTCTAGCGGGAACAGATACGCAGTATTTT; CDR3: CACGLAGTDTQYF
J: TRBJ1-5; size: -; V: TRBV11-2; D: -; DNA: TGTGCCAGCAGCTTAGATGTGGGGGAAGTTCAGCCCCAGCATTTT; CDR3: CASSLDVGEVQPQHF
J: TRBJ1-1; size: -; V: TRBV6-2/TRBV6-3; D: -; DNA: TGTGCCAGCAGTTACTCACAGAACACTGAAGCTTTCTTT; CDR3: CASSYSQNTEAFF
J: TRBJ1-5; size: -; V: TRBV6-2/TRBV6-3; D: -; DNA: TGTGCCAGCAGTTCTTGGGGTACGGGTGTAGCTCGGCATTTT; CDR3: CASSSWGTGVARHF
J: TRBJ1-1; size: -; V: TRBV11-2; D: -; DNA: TGTGCCAGCAGCCAGGGGCCAGGGAGACCTTTCTTT; CDR3: CASSQGPGRPFF
J: TRBJ1-4; size: once; V: TRBV3-1/TRBV3-2; D: -; DNA: TGTGCCAGCAGTGTCAGGGGAACTAATGAAAAACTGTTTTTT; CDR3: CASSVRGTNEKLFF
J: TRBJ1-4; size: -; V: TRBV4-1; D: TRBD1; DNA: TGCGCCAGCAGCCTACTTATAACAGGGGCGCAGGTGTTTTTT; CDR3: CASSLLITGAQVFF
J: TRBJ1-2; size: -; V: TRBV7-9; D: -; DNA: TGTGCCAGCAGCATCTCATCAGGGATTCAGAATGGCTACACCTTC; CDR3: CASSISSGIQNGYTF
J: TRBJ2-1; size: -; V: TRBV9; D: -; DNA: TGTGCCAGCAGCGACCCGTCAGGGGACAATGAGCAGTTCTTC; CDR3: CASSDPSGDNEQFF
J: TRBJ1-1; size: -; V: TRBV7-9; D: TRBD1; DNA: TGTGCCAGCAGCCAATCAGGGGGCACTGAAGCTTTCTTT; CDR3: CASSQSGGTEAFF
J: TRBJ2-1; size: -; V: TRBV6-5; D: TRBD1; DNA: TGTGCCAGCACTACCAGGGGGATCCACAATGAGCAGTTCTTC; CDR3: CASTTRGIHNEQFF
J: TRBJ1-3; size: -; V: TRBV5-1; D: TRBD1; DNA: TGCGCCAGCAGCTTAAACAGGGGGGCAGGAAACACCATATATTTT; CDR3: CASSLNRGAGNTIYF
J: TRBJ2-7; size: -; V: TRBV30; D: -; DNA: TGTGCCTCCAGGGGGGACATTACGGAGCAGTACTTC; CDR3: CASRGDITEQYF
J: TRBJ1-2; size: -; V: TRBV27; D: TRBD1; DNA: TGTGCCAGCAGCCCGATACAGGGGGCGAACGGCTACACCTTC; CDR3: CASSPIQGANGYTF
J: TRBJ2-5; size: -; V: TRBV5-1; D: TRBD1; DNA: TGCGCCAGCAGCCGCCGGGACAGGGGCAGGGAGACCCAGTACTTC; CDR3: CASSRRDRGRETQYF
J: TRBJ2-5; size: -; V: TRBV11-2; D: TRBD2; DNA: TGTGCCAGCAGCCATAGCGGGGGGATGGAGACCCAGTACTTC; CDR3: CASSHSGGMETQYF
J: TRBJ2-1; size: -; V: TRBV5-5; D: -; DNA: TGTGCCAGCAGCCCCGGGTATGATCATAATGAGCAGTTCTTC; CDR3: CASSPGYDHNEQFF
J: TRBJ2-7; size: -; V: TRBV5-4; D: -; DNA: TGTGCCAGCAGCTCGGGGACCAGCAGCTACGAGCAGTACTTC; CDR3: CASSSGTSSYEQYF
J: TRBJ2-3; size: -; V: TRBV5-6; D: -; DNA: TGTGCCAGCAGCCCCAATACGGGATCCACAGATACGCAGTATTTT; CDR3: CASSPNTGSTDTQYF
J: TRBJ1-3; size: -; V: TRBV28; D: -; DNA: TGTGCCAGCCGTAAGGGAGGGGCAGGCGGAAACACCATATATTTT; CDR3: CASRKGGAGGNTIYF
J: TRBJ2-1; size: -; V: TRBV11-3; D: TRBD2; DNA: TGTGCCAGCAGCCCCCGGGGGGACAATGAGCAGTTCTTC; CDR3: CASSPRGDNEQFF
J: TRBJ1-3; size: -; V: TRBV12-5; D: -; DNA: TGTGCTAGTGCCCTCCTCCTAGGGGGGGGAACTGGAAACACCATATATTTT; CDR3: CASALLLGGGTGNTIYF
J: TRBJ1-2; size: -; V: TRBV6-1; D: -; DNA: TGTGCCAGCAGTGACAGGGCCAGCCGGGGCTACACCTTC; CDR3: CASSDRASRGYTF
J: TRBJ2-3; size: few; V: TRBV6-2/TRBV6-3; D: -; DNA: TGTGCCAGCAGTTTCCCGGTAGGGGGGGGGCAAGATACGCAGTATTTT; CDR3: CASSFPVGGGQDTQYF
J: TRBJ2-1; size: -; V: TRBV5-3; D: TRBD1; DNA: TGTGCCAGAAGCAAGGACAGGGGGCGCGATGAGCAGTTCTTC; CDR3: CARSKDRGRDEQFF
J: TRBJ1-5; size: -; V: TRBV27; D: -; DNA: TGTGCCAGCAGCAGCGGACAAGGGGGAGGTCAGCCCCAGCATTTT; CDR3: CASSSGQGGGQPQHF
J: TRBJ1-2; size: -; V: TRBV3-1/TRBV3-2; D: -; DNA: TGTGCCAGCAGCCCCTCCACTAACTATGGCTACACCTTC; CDR3: CASSPSTNYGYTF
J: TRBJ2-1; size: -; V: TRBV19; D: -; DNA: TGTGCCAGTAGTATACCCGACTCCTACAATGAGCAGTTCTTC; CDR3: CASSIPDSYNEQFF
J: TRBJ2-2; size: -; V: TRBV9; D: -; DNA: TGTGCCAGCAGCGTAGAAGGGACCGGGGAGCTGTTTTTT; CDR3: CASSVEGTGELFF
J: TRBJ1-1; size: -; V: TRBV4-3; D: -; DNA: TGCGCCAGCAGCCAAGGGTCGGTTAGTGTAACTGAAGCTTTCTTT; CDR3: CASSQGSVSVTEAFF
J: TRBJ2-3; size: -; V: TRBV4-3; D: -; DNA: TGCGCCAGCAGCCAAGATGTATCCCGTGGAAGCTTCTACACAGATACGCAGTATTTT; CDR3: CASSQDVSRGSFYTDTQYF
J: TRBJ1-1; size: -; V: TRBV7-9; D: -; DNA: TGTGCCAGCAGCTCCCAGTGGGAGGGGGACACTGAAGCTTTCTTT; CDR3: CASSSQWEGDTEAFF
J: TRBJ1-2; size: -; V: TRBV7-9; D: -; DNA: TGTGCCAGCAGCTTAGCCACGCCCGGAAGGGCGGGTGGCTACACCTTC; CDR3: CASSLATPGRAGGYTF
J: TRBJ1-2; size: -; V: TRBV4-1; D: TRBD1; DNA: TGCGCCAGCAGCCAAGCTTTTTTAGTAGGGGGCTGGGGCTACACCTTC; CDR3: CASSQAFLVGGWGYTF
J: TRBJ1-1; size: -; V: TRBV6-5; D: TRBD1; DNA: TGTGCCAGCCAAACAGGGGGCACTGAAGCTTTCTTT; CDR3: CASQTGGTEAFF
J: TRBJ1-6; size: -; V: TRBV6-1; D: -; DNA: TGTGCCAGCAGTGAAGGGTATTTCGCAGGCTATAATTCACCCCTCCACTTT; CDR3: CASSEGYFAGYNSPLHF
J: TRBJ2-7; size: -; V: TRBV4-3; D: -; DNA: TGCGCCAGCAGCCAAGCCCCTGACAGACCAGAAAGCCACTCCTACGAGCAGTACTTC; CDR3: CASSQAPDRPESHSYEQYF
J: TRBJ2-3; size: -; V: TRBV13; D: -; DNA: TGTGCCAGCAGCTTAGCAGATACGCAGTATTTT; CDR3: CASSLADTQYF
J: TRBJ2-6; size: -; V: TRBV30; D: TRBD2; DNA: TGTGCCTGGAGGAGGCTAGCGGGGACCGCCGGGGCCAACGTCCTGACTTTC; CDR3: CAWRRLAGTAGANVLTF
J: TRBJ1-1; size: once; V: TRBV28; D: -; DNA: TGTGCCAGCAGCCCTTCATGGACTGAAGCTTTCTTT; CDR3: CASSPSWTEAFF
J: TRBJ2-2; size: -; V: TRBV9; D: -; DNA: TGTGCCAGCAGCCTGCGGACAGCGAACACCGGGGAGCTGTTTTTT; CDR3: CASSLRTANTGELFF
J: TRBJ1-6; size: -; V: TRBV7-3; D: -; DNA: TGTGCCAGCAGCTTACAGGGCTTTAATTCACCCCTCCACTTT; CDR3: CASSLQGFNSPLHF
J: TRBJ2-2; size: -; V: TRBV5-6; D: -; DNA: TGTGCCAGCAGCCTCCGGGGCCGATTTAATACCGGGGAGCTGTTTTTT; CDR3: CASSLRGRFNTGELFF
J: TRBJ1-6; size: -; V: TRBV6-5; D: TRBD1; DNA: TGTGCCAGCAGTTACTTTTTGGGACAGGGTAATTCACCCCTCCACTTT; CDR3: CASSYFLGQGNSPLHF
J: TRBJ2-7; size: once; V: TRBV30; D: TRBD1; DNA: TGTGCCTGGGACAGGGGCTCCTACGAGCAGTACTTC; CDR3: CAWDRGSYEQYF
J: TRBJ1-4; size: -; V: TRBV27; D: -; DNA: TGTGCCAGCAGTTTGCGGTGGGCGGAAAAACTGTTTTTT; CDR3: CASSLRWAEKLFF
J: TRBJ1-5; size: -; V: TRBV3-1/TRBV3-2; D: -; DNA: TGTGCCAGCAGCCAAGGCGGGGCGCGCAATCAGCCCCAGCATTTT; CDR3: CASSQGGARNQPQHF
J: TRBJ1-6; size: -; V: TRBV5-1; D: -; DNA: TGCGCCAGCACCGCGGGACACCTTTATTCACCCCTCCACTTT; CDR3: CASTAGHLYSPLHF
J: TRBJ1-1; size: -; V: TRBV2; D: TRBD1; DNA: TGTGCCATAGGACAGGCGACTCTCCCGAACACTGAAGCTTTCTTT; CDR3: CAIGQATLPNTEAFF
J: TRBJ1-2; size: once; V: TRBV14; D: -; DNA: TGTGCCAGCAGCCAAGATAGGATACGTGGCTACACCTTC; CDR3: CASSQDRIRGYTF
J: TRBJ1-4; size: -; V: TRBV12-5; D: -; DNA: TGTGCTAGTGGTTTGCAGGAGACTAATGAAAAACTGTTTTTT; CDR3: CASGLQETNEKLFF